Listed below are T cell receptor beta chains from one sample, sequenced in a study of blood T cell repertoires in COVID-19. Sequencing was performed with immunoSEQ multiplex PCR; in TCRdb, only in-frame clones are kept and a portion is missing. This sample has 300,000 to 400,000 clones, with around nine tenths found just once. Input material: peripheral blood. These receptors originate from a woman aged 18-29 years who had recovered from COVID-19. CDR3s include the opening cysteine and the closing phenylalanine or tryptophan. The D gene is left open where the match is weak. Clone size is not always given. Where it is, it says once, few, many or a class for expanded clones.

j_call	v_call	clone_size	d_call	cdr3_nt	cdr3_aa
TRBJ1-6	TRBV12-5	-	TRBD1	TGTGCTAGTGGTTTGGCACGGTGGCAGGGGGTTGAGAATTCACCCCTCCACTTT	CASGLARWQGVENSPLHF
TRBJ1-5	TRBV27	-	-	TGTGCCAGCAGCCGTACGGGCAATCAGCCCCAGCATTTT	CASSRTGNQPQHF
TRBJ2-2	TRBV12-3/TRBV12-4	once	-	TGTGCCAGCAGTAAGCGATCCGGGGAGCTGTTTTTT	CASSKRSGELFF
TRBJ2-5	TRBV6-2/TRBV6-3	-	-	TGTGCCAGCAGTTACCACATAGGGCGGGACGAGACCCAGTACTTC	CASSYHIGRDETQYF
TRBJ2-2	TRBV11-2	once	-	TGTGCCAGCAGCTGGACGCAGGGTGCCGGGGAGCTGTTTTTT	CASSWTQGAGELFF
TRBJ2-2	TRBV4-3	-	TRBD2	TGCGCCAGCAGCCAAGAGCGGCTAGCGGGGCTGAACACCGGGGAGCTGTTTTTT	CASSQERLAGLNTGELFF
TRBJ1-1	TRBV24-1	-	-	TGTGCCACCAGTGATGGCCGTGGCAGATCAGGGAACACTGAAGCTTTCTTT	CATSDGRGRSGNTEAFF
TRBJ2-2	TRBV5-6	-	TRBD2	TGTGCCAGCAGCTTGTTTCTAGCGGGGAAGAACACCGGGGAGCTGTTTTTT	CASSLFLAGKNTGELFF
TRBJ1-1	TRBV11-3	-	TRBD1	TGTGCCAGCAGCTTAGGGACAGGGGTGAACACTGAAGCTTTCTTT	CASSLGTGVNTEAFF
TRBJ2-5	TRBV4-2	-	-	TGTGCCAGCAGCCAAGAAGGTCTAGCTCGTGAGACCCAGTACTTC	CASSQEGLARETQYF